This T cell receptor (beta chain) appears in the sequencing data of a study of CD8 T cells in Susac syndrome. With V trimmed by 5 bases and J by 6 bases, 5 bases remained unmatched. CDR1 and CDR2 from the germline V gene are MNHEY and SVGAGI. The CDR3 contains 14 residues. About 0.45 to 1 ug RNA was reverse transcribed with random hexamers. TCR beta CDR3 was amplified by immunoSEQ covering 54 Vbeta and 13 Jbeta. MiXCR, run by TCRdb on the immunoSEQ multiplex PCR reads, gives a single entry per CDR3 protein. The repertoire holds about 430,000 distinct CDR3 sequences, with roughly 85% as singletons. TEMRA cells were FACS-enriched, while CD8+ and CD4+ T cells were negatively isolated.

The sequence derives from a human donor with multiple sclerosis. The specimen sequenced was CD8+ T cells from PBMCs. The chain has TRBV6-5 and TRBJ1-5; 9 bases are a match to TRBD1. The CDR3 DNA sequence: TGTGCCAGCAGTGCGACAGGGGGTTTTCAGCCCCAGCATTTT. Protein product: CASSATGGFQPQHF.